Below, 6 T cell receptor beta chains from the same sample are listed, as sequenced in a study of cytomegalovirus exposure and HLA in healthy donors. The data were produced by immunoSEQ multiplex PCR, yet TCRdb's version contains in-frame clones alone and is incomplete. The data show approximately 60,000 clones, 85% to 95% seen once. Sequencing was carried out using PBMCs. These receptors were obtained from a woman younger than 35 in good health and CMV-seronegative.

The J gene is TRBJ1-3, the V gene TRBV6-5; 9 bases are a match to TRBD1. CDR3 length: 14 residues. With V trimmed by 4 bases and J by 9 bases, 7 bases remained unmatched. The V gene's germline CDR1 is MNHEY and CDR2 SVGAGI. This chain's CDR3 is CASSSTGGAFTIYF. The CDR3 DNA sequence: TGTGCCAGCAGTTCTACAGGGGGCGCTTTCACCATATATTTT.

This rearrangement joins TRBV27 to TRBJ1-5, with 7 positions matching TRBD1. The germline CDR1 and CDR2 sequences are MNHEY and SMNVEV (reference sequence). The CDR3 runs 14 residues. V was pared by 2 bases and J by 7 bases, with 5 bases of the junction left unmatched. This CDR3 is CASSLEGGGQPQHF. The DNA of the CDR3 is TGTGCCAGCAGTTTAGAAGGGGGCGGGCAGCCCCAGCATTTT.

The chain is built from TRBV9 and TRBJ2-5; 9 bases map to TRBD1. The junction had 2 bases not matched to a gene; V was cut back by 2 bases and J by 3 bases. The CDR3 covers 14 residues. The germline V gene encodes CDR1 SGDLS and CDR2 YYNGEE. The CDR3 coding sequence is TGTGCCAGCAGCGTTTGGACAGGGGAAGAGACCCAGTACTTC. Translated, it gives CASSVWTGEETQYF.

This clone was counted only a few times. In nucleotides, the CDR3 is TGTGCCAGCAGCAGGACAGGGGCCGAGAACACCGGGGAGCTGTTTTTT. Protein product: CASSRTGAENTGELFF. The rearrangement uses TRBV6-4 and TRBJ2-2, with 9 positions matching TRBD1. There are 16 residues in the CDR3. Trimming at V came to 6 bases and at J to 1 base, leaving 6 bases not matched to a gene. Germline V gene data show CDR1 as MRHNA and CDR2 as SNTAGT.

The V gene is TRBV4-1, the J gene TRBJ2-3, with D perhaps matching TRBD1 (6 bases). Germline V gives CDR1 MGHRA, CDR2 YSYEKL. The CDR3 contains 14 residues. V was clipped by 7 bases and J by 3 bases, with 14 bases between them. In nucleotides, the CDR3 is TGCGCCAGCACCCCCGGGACACTTACAGATACGCAGTATTTT. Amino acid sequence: CASTPGTLTDTQYF.

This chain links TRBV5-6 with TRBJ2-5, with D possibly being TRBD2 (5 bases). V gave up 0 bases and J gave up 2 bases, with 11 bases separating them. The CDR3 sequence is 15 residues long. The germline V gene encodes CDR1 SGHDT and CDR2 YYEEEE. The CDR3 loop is CASSLATGGQETQYF. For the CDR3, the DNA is TGTGCCAGCAGCTTGGCTACTGGCGGGCAAGAGACCCAGTACTTC.